The sequence of this T cell receptor beta chain was determined in a study of blood T cell repertoires in COVID-19 (dated by TCRdb to about 2020). In the study overall: The collaborator samples originated in the United States, Italy and Spain and spanned the acute and convalescent phases of COVID-19. The prospective study material was composed of cDNA or gDNA derived from T cells, B-cell-depleted T cells, or PBMCs. Subjects who had been exposed to COVID-19, were actively infected with it, or had recovered from it provided the deeply sampled blood TCRbeta repertoires that made up the dataset. The repertoires were made available in a free public database intended to serve as a resource for research on the immune response to SARS-CoV-2. The samples were drawn from two sources: the first 160 participants of the ongoing ImmuneRACE study, and 1,200 or so subjects contributed by 6 global collaborators. Nearly every sample came with metadata listing a de-identified subject ID, COVID-19 status, age in years and sex. Where available, HLA class I and class II types were obtained from metadata supplied by the sample provider rather than from assay-based typing. Paper-wide results and their limitations: The amount of clinical and demographic metadata varied by source and participant and was provided uncurated.

The immunoSEQ Assay, a bias-controlled multiplex PCR, was used to amplify TCRbeta CDR3 regions from genomic DNA. On the authors' methods: Nucleated cell counts per sample were estimated from amplification of reference gene primers within the assay. To quantify the absolute abundance of each unique TCRbeta CDR3 rearrangement, sequence reads were collapsed and filtered. For each sample, productive Simpson clonality was calculated by taking the square root of Simpson's diversity index across productive rearrangements. TCRdb stores this immuneACCESS table with in-frame sequences only. Part of the clones is absent; in the studies checked, under half of the shortfall reflects unresolved V genes, and no reason is known for the rest. That table supplies the V and J calls and clone size; D and trimming were determined from the DNA. The sample data list 180,000 or so clones, and about 86% of these were observed just once. The ten most abundant clones make up around 3.6% of the sample.

The junction carries 12 bases between V and J, which are trimmed by 2 bases and 0 bases respectively. From cysteine to phenylalanine, the CDR3 is 16 amino acids long. The DNA shown is the 48-base CDR3, in frame from base 1. In the prospective study, participants were about 18 to 90 years old, resided in about two dozen geographic areas of the United States, and were enrolled through a virtual design. Cohort assignment in the prospective study relied on participant-reported clinical history from a screening survey and a study questionnaire. In the prospective study, mobile phlebotomists collected whole blood, serum and a nasopharyngeal or oropharyngeal swab from each participant. Additional blood draws and questionnaires over an approximately 2-month period could optionally be provided by prospective study participants. Before DNA extraction, prospective study blood samples were shipped either frozen or at room temperature.

Note on this clone: Its antigen target is currently unknown. Nothing much larger sits one base from this clone, and base qualities are not available.

The TCR sequence derives from a woman aged 45-60 years in a cohort exposed to, infected with or recovered from COVID-19 (not recorded which). Sequencing was done on a sample of PBMCs or T cells enriched from blood (not recorded which). The sequence links TRBV23-1 to TRBJ2-3; TRBD1 could be the D gene, as 6 bases match. TRBV23-1 is given ORF status, its function remaining uncertain. The CDR3 protein is CASSQGDITSTDTQYF. The DNA is TGCGCCAGCAGTCAAGGGGACATCACTAGCACAGATACGCAGTATTTT.